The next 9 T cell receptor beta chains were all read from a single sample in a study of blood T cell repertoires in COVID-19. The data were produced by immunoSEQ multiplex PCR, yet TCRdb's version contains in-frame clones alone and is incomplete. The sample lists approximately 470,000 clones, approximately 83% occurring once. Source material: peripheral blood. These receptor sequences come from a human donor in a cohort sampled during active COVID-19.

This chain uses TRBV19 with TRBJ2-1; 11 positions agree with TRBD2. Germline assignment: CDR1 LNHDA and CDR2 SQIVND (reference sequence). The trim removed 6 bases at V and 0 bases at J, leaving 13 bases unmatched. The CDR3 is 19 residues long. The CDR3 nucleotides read TGTGCCAGTAGAATAAGGGCTAGCGGGGGGTTCAGCTCCTACAATGAGCAGTTCTTC. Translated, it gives CASRIRASGGFSSYNEQFF.

Here the CDR3 reads CASSLYNEQFF. The CDR3 DNA reads as TGTGCCAGCAGTCTATACAATGAGCAGTTCTTC. The rearrangement joins TRBV2 to TRBJ2-1, with unresolved D. CDR3 length equals 11 residues. V was clipped by 5 bases and J by 4 bases, with 3 bases between them. CDR1 and CDR2 (germline): SNHLY, FYNNEI.

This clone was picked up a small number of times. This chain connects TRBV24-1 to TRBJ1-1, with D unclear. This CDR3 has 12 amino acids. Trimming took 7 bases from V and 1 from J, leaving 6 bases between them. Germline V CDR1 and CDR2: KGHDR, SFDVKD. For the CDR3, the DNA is TGTGCCACCAGACATACGAACACTGAAGCTTTCTTT. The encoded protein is CATRHTNTEAFF.

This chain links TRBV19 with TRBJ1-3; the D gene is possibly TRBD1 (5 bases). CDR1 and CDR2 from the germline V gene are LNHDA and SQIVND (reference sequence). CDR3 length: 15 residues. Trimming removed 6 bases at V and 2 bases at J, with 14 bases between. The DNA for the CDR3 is TGTGCCAGTAGGGGGGGAATAGACCCTGGAAACACCATATATTTT. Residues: CASRGGIDPGNTIYF. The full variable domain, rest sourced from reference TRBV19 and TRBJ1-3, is DGGITQSPKYLFRKEGQNVTLSCEQNLNHDAMYWYRQDPGQGLRLIYYSQIVNDFQKGDIAEGYSVSREKKESFPLTVTSAQKNPTAFYLCASRGGIDPGNTIYFGEGSWLTVV.

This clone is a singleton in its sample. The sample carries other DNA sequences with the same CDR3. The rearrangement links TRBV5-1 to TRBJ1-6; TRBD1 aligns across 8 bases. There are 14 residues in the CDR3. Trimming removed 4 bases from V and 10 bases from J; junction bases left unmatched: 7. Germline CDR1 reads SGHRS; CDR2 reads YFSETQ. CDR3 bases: TGCGCCAGCAGCCAGGACAGGGCGAACTCACCCCTCCACTTT. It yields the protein CASSQDRANSPLHF.

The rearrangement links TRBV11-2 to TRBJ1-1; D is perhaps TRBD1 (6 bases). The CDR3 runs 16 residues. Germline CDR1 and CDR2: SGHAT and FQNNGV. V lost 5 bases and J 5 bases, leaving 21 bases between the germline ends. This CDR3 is CASSRSEFTRGTEAFF. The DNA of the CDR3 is TGTGCCAGCAGCCGATCTGAGTTTACTAGGGGGACTGAAGCTTTCTTT.

Here the CDR3 DNA reads TGCGCCAGCAGCTTGGGTGCTAGCGGGAGTATCTCCTACGAGCAGTACTTC. Translated, it gives CASSLGASGSISYEQYF. V is TRBV5-1 and J is TRBJ2-7; TRBD2 aligns across 10 bases. Losses at the gene ends were 0 bases for V and 0 bases for J; bases not matched to a gene: 6. Looked up from germline, CDR1 is SGHRS and CDR2 is YFSETQ. This CDR3 region has 17 residues.

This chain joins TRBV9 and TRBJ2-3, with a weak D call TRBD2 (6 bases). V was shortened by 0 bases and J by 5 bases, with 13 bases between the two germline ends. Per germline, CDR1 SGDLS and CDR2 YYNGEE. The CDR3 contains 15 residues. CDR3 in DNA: TGTGCCAGCAGCGTAGCAACGGGAGCGGAAGATACGCAGTATTTT. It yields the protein CASSVATGAEDTQYF.

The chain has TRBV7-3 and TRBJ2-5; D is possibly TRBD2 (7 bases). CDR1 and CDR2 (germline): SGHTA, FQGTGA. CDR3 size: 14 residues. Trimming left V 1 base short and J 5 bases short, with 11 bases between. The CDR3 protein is CASSLNGGPETQYF. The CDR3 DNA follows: TGTGCCAGCAGCTTAAACGGGGGGCCCGAGACCCAGTACTTC.